This T cell receptor (beta chain) comes out of a study of blood T cell repertoires in COVID-19. Study at large: Researchers got acute and convalescent COVID-19 samples from the United States, Italy and Spain.

V shed 6 bases and J 4 bases; nucleotides not matched to a gene: 11. Germline CDR1 SNHLY, CDR2 FYNNEI. This CDR3 spans 15 amino acids. Here immunoSEQ multiplex PCR was the method, and the copy in TCRdb shows in-frame clones only, minus some. The profile shows about 270,000 clones, approximately 91% of them singletons. Participants were aged about 18 to 100 years from around 26 US areas. Only one count was recorded for this clone. The TCR originated in a woman between 40 and 55 years old with acute COVID-19. The chain employs TRBV2 and TRBJ1-1; TRBD1 matches 7 bases. The sequencing sample was made of PBMCs or T cells enriched from blood (not recorded which). The CDR3 loop is CASRTGITSGTEAFF. CDR3 DNA sequence: TGTGCCAGCAGGACAGGGATCACATCGGGCACTGAAGCTTTCTTT. Using reference TRBV2 and TRBJ1-1 for the parts outside the CDR3, the full variable domain is EPEVTQTPSHQVTQMGQEVILRCVPISNHLYFYWYRQILGQKVEFLVSFYNNEISEKSEIFDDQFSVERPDGSNFTLKIRSTKLEDSAMYFCASRTGITSGTEAFFGQGTRLTVV.